This TCR beta chain derives from a study of blood T cell repertoires in COVID-19. Turning to the study itself: Donors in the United States, Italy and Spain gave samples during acute or convalescent COVID-19.

Clones were sequenced by immunoSEQ multiplex PCR, and TCRdb holds only the in-frame ones, with some missing. This table holds under 200,000 clones, around four fifths found once. The V and J ends lost 7 bases and 5 bases respectively, with 10 bases between them. Per germline, CDR1 KGHDR and CDR2 SFDVKD. There are 12 residues in the CDR3. Seattle's enrolled individuals joined amid active infection and were then monitored longitudinally. The gene calls are TRBV24-1 and TRBJ1-1; possibly TRBD1 for D (6 bases). The TCR sequence derives from a woman aged 65 to 85 with COVID-19, enrolled during active disease. The sequenced sample consisted of peripheral blood. CDR3 residues: CATRSGQTEAFF. The DNA of the CDR3 is TGTGCCACCAGATCCGGACAGACTGAAGCTTTCTTT.